This T cell receptor beta chain was recovered during a study of cytotoxic CD8 clonotypes in ibrutinib-treated CLL (dated by TCRdb to the early 2020s). Broadly, across the study: In this cohort, about 15 patients were treatment-naive and more than 9 were relapsed/refractory, while under 18 had unmutated IGHV. Responses were partial in 24 patients and complete in 2; after median approximately 67 months follow-up, about 14 stayed in remission and about twelve progressed. The response samples were drawn at a median of roughly eleven months into treatment, with a range of about 6 to 36 months. Samples averaged about 260,000 productive templates and more than 85,000 productive rearrangements. Of the roughly 90 participants in the trial, roughly 25 had longitudinal samples available. Cryopreserved peripheral blood mononuclear cells were obtained prior to treatment, at the time of response, and at either disease progression or sustained remission. Every sample from remission and from progressive disease was obtained while the patients were still on ibrutinib. What the authors observed across the whole study: Sampling times were not matched between sustained-remission and progressing patients, and lymph node repertoires were not studied. Public clonotypes were found to be uncommon and were observed to contract or remain stable during treatment; the increase in clonality was shown to reflect expansion of private clonotypes at ibrutinib response. Clonality increased at ibrutinib response, stayed stable in sustained remission, and fell back toward baseline at progression. Baseline clonality was found to be higher than that of age-matched healthy donors and was strongly correlated with circulating CD8+ T-cell counts.

This specimen's time point label, per the study, means: approximately twelve months on ibrutinib. Roughly 2.2 micrograms of genomic DNA were extracted from cryopreserved PBMCs for TCR beta library preparation. Longitudinal blood samples from CLL patients receiving ibrutinib monotherapy were subjected to high-throughput TCR beta sequencing. The patients took part in an open-label, single-center phase 2 trial of ibrutinib monotherapy. The germline V gene encodes CDR1 SGHKS and CDR2 YYEKEE (reference sequence). Taken from cysteine to phenylalanine, the CDR3 has 14 residues. Only the CDR3 DNA stays, 42 bases, in frame from base 1. V is shortened by 0 bases, J by 2 bases, and the region joining them spans 7 bases. As regards this clone: Its recognized antigen is unknown. Per-base qualities were not stored, and no clone one base away is much larger.

Each clonotype received, on average, about 9.7x coverage in deep resolution sequencing performed on a MiSeq, where the target depth lay between 1 in 1 million and 1 in 200,000 T cells. The immunoSEQ hsTCRB Kit was used to generate the TCR beta libraries. In the paper's pipeline: The data were analyzed with ImmunoSEQ Analyzer and ImmunoSEQ Data Assistant, and V, D and J gene assignments followed IMGT definitions. Clonality was computed as one minus normalized Shannon entropy of productive rearrangement frequencies, ranging from 0 to 1. Only overrepresented clonotypes making up at least 0.05% of the repertoire of each patient were included in the public clonotype analysis. Repertoires from some twelve age-matched healthy donors in immuneACCESS were used as clonality controls. Drawn from immuneACCESS, this table holds only the in-frame rearrangements with V and J called that TCRdb kept. Clones are partly lost; checked studies trace under half to an unresolved V gene and leave the rest unexplained. V and J calls and clone size are as listed in that table; D and trimming were resolved from the DNA. The sample data list over 75,000 clones, and almost 80% of these were observed just once. Of the sample, 25% to 40% is held by the ten largest clones.

The chain is made from TRBV5-5 and TRBJ2-3; the D gene cannot be named for sure. Material: PBMCs, obtained after 12 months of ibrutinib treatment. This sequence was found in a human donor with chronic lymphocytic leukemia. CDR3 loop: CASSLVAITDTQYF. The bases read TGTGCCAGCAGCTTGGTCGCAATCACAGATACGCAGTATTTT.